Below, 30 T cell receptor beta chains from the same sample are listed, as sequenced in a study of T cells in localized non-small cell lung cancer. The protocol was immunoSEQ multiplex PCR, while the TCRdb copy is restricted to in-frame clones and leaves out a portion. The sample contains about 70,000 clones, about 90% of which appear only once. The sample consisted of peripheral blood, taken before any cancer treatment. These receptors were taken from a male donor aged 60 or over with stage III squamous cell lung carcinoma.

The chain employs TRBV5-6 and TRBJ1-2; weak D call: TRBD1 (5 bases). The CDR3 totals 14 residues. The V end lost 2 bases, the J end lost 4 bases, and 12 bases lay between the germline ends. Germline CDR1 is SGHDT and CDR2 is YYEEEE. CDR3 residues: CASSFDQGSYGYTF. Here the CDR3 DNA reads TGTGCCAGCAGCTTCGACCAGGGATCCTATGGCTACACCTTC.

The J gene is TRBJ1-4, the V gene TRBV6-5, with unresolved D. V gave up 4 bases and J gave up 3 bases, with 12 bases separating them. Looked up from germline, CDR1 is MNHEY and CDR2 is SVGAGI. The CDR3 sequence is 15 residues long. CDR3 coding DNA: TGTGCCAGCAGTTTGGACGGCCGGTCTAATGAAAAACTGTTTTTT. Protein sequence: CASSLDGRSNEKLFF.

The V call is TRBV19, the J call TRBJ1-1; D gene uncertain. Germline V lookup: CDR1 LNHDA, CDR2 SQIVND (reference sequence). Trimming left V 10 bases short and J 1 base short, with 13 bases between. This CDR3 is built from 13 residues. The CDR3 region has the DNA TGTGCCACCACCGAAAACGGGAACACTGAAGCTTTCTTT. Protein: CATTENGNTEAFF.

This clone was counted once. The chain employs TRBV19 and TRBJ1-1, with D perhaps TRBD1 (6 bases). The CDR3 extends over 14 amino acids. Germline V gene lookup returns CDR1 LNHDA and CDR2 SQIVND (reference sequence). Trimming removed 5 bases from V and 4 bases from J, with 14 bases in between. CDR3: CASSSSTGPTEAFF. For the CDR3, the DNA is TGTGCCAGTAGTTCCTCGACAGGCCCCACTGAAGCTTTCTTT.

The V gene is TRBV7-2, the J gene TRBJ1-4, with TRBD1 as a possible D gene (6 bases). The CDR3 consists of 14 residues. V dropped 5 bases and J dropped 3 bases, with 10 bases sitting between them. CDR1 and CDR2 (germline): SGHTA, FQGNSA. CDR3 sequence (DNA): TGTGCCAGCAGCCGGCGGACAGCTAATGAAAAACTGTTTTTT. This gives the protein CASSRRTANEKLFF.

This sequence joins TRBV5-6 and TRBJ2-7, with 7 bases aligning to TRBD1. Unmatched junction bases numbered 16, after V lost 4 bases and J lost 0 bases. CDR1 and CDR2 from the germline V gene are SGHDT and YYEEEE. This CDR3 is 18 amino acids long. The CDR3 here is CASSPTGAKVYFSYEQYF. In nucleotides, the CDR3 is TGTGCCAGCAGCCCCACAGGGGCGAAAGTCTATTTCTCCTACGAGCAGTACTTC.

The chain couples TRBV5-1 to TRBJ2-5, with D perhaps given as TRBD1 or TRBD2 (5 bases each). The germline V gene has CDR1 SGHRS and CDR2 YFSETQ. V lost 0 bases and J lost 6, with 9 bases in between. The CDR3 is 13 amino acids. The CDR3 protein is CASSLGGVQTQYF. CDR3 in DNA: TGCGCCAGCAGCTTGGGAGGGGTGCAGACCCAGTACTTC.

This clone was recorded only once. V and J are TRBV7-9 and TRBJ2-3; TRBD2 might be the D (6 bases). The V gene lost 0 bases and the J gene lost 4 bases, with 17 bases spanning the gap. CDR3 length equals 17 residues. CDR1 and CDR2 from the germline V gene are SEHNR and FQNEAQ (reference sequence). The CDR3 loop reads CASSLANGAGTPDTQYF. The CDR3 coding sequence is TGTGCCAGCAGCTTAGCCAATGGGGCGGGGACCCCAGATACGCAGTATTTT.

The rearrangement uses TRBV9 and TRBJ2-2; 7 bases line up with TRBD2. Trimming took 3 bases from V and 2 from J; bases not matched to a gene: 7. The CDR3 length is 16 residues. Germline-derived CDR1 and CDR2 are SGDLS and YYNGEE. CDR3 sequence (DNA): TGTGCCAGCAGCGCCCTGGGGGGGGACAACACCGGGGAGCTGTTTTTT. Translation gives CASSALGGDNTGELFF.

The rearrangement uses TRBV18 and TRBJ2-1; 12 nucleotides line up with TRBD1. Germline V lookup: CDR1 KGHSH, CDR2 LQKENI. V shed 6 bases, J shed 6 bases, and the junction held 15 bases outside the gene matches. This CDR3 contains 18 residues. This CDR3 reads CASSRRGGDRGLFNEQFF. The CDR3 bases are TGTGCCAGCTCCCGGAGAGGAGGGGACAGGGGGCTTTTCAATGAGCAGTTCTTC.

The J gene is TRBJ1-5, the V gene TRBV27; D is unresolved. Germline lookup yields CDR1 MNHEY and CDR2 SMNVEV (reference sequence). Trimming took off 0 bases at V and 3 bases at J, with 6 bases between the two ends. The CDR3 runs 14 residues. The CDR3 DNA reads TGTGCCAGCAGTTTATCGTGGGACAATCAGCCCCAGCATTTT. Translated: CASSLSWDNQPQHF.

The CDR3 region has the DNA TGTGCCAGCTCACCACGAGGACAGAGGTCTGGAAACACCATATATTTT. Its translation is CASSPRGQRSGNTIYF. The chain employs TRBV18 and TRBJ1-3, with D maybe TRBD1 (6 bases). The CDR3 runs to 16 residues. V gave up 1 base and J gave up 1 base, with 11 bases separating them. Looked up from germline, CDR1 is KGHSH and CDR2 is LQKENI.

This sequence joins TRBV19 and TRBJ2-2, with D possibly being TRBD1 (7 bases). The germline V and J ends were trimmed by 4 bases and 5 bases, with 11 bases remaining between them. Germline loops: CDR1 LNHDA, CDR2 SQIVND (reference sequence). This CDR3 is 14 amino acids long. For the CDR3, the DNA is TGTGCCAGTAGTAAGACAGGGAGGACCGGGGAGCTGTTTTTT. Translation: CASSKTGRTGELFF.

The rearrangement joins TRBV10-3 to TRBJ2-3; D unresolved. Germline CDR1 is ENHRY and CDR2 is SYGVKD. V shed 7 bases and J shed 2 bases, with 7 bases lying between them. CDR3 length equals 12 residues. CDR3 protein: CAIKGVTDTQYF. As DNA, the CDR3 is TGTGCCATCAAAGGCGTCACAGATACGCAGTATTTT.

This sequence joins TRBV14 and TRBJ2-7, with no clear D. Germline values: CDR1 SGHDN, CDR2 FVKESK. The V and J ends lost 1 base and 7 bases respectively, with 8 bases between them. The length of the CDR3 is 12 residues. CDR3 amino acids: CASSQGPWEQYF. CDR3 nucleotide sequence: TGTGCCAGCAGCCAAGGACCCTGGGAGCAGTACTTC.

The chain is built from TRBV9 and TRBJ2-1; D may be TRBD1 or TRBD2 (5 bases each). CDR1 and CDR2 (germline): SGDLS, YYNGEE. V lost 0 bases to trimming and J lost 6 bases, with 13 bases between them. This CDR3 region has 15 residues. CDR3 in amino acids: CASSVATRDLNEQFF. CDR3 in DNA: TGTGCCAGCAGCGTAGCTACCCGGGACCTCAATGAGCAGTTCTTC.

Written as DNA, the CDR3 is TGTGCCAGCAGCTGGGGACAGTTTCGCGTGGAGCCCCAGCATTTT. Its translation is CASSWGQFRVEPQHF. This chain connects TRBV7-2 to TRBJ1-5; 7 nucleotides align to TRBD1. V lost 4 bases to trimming and J lost 8 bases; unmatched junction nucleotides: 11. The germline gives CDR1 SGHTA, CDR2 FQGNSA. This CDR3 has 15 residues.

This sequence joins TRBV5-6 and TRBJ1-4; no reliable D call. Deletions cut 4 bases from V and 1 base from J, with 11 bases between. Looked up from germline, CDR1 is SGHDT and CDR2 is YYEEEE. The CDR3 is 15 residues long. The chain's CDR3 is CASSALRETNEKLFF. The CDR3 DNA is TGTGCCAGCAGCGCTCTTCGGGAAACTAATGAAAAACTGTTTTTT.

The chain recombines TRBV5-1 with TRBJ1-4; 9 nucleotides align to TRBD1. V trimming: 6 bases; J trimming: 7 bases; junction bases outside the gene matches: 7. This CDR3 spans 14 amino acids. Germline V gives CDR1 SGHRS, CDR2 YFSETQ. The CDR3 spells CASTRDRGGEKLFF. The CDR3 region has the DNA TGCGCCAGCACTAGAGACAGGGGGGGTGAAAAACTGTTTTTT.

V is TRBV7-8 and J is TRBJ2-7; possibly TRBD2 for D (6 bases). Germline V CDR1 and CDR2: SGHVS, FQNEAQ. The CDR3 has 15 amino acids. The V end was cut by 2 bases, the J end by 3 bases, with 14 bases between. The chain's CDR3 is CASSLKGGDDYEQYV. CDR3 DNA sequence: TGTGCCAGCAGCTTAAAAGGCGGGGATGACTACGAGCAGTACGTC.

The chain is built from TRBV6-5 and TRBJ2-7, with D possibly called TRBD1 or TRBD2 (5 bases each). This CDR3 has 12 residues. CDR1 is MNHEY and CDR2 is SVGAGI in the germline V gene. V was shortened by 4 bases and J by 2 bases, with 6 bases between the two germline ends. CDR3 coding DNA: TGTGCCAGCAGTTGGGGGACCTACGAGCAGTACGTC. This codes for CASSWGTYEQYV.

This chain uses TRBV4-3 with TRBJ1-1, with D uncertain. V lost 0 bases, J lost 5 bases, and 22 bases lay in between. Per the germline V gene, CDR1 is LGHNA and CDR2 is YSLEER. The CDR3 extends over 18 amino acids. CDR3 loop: CASSQDPMTRETGTEAFF. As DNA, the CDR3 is TGCGCCAGCAGCCAAGATCCAATGACGCGCGAAACGGGGACTGAAGCTTTCTTT.

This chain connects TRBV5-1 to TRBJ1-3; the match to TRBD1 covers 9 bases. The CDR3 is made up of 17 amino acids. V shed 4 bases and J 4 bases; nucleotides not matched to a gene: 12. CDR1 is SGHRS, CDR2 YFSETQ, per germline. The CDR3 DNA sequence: TGCGCCAGCAGCGTTACCGGGACAGGGATTGCCGGAAACACCATATATTTT. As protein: CASSVTGTGIAGNTIYF.

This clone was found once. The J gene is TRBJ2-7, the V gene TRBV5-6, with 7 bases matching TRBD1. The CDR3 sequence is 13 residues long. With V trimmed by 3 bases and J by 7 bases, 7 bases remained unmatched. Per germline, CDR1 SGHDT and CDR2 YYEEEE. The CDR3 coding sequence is TGTGCCAGCAGCTCGGACAGGCGTGAGGAGCAGTACTTC. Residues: CASSSDRREEQYF.

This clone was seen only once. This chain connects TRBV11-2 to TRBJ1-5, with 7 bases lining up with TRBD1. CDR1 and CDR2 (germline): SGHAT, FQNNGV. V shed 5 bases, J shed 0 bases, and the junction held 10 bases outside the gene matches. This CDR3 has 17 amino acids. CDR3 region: CASSLGTAVYSNQPQHF. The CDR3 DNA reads TGTGCCAGCAGCCTCGGGACAGCCGTATATAGCAATCAGCCCCAGCATTTT. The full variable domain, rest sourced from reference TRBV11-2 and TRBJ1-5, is EAGVAQSPRYKIIEKRQSVAFWCNPISGHATLYWYQQILGQGPKLLIQFQNNGVVDDSQLPKDRFSAERLKGVDSTLKIQPAKLEDSAVYLCASSLGTAVYSNQPQHFGDGTRLSIL.

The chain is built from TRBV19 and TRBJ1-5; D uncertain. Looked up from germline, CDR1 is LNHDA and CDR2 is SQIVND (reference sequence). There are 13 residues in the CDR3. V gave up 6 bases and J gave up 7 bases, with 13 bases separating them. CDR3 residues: CASSPLSRQPQHF. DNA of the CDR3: TGTGCCAGTAGCCCCCTAAGTCGCCAGCCCCAGCATTTT.

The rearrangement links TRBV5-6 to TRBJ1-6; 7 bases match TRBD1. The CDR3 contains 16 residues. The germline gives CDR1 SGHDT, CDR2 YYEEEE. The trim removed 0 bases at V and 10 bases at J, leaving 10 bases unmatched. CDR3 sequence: CASSLGSGQRGSPLHF. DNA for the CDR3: TGTGCCAGCAGCTTGGGATCGGGACAGAGGGGGTCACCCCTCCACTTT.

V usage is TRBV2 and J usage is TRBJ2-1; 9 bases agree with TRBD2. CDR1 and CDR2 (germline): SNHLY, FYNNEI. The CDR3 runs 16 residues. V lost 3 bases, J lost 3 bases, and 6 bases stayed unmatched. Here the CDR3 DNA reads TGTGCCAGCAGTGACAAGGCTAGCGGGGTCTACAATGAGCAGTTCTTC. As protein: CASSDKASGVYNEQFF.

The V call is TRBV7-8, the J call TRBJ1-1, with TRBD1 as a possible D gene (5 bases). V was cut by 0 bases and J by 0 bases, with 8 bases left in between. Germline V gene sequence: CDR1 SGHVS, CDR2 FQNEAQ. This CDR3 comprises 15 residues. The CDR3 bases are TGTGCCAGCAGCTTAGCGGGACGGTTGAACACTGAAGCTTTCTTT. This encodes CASSLAGRLNTEAFF.

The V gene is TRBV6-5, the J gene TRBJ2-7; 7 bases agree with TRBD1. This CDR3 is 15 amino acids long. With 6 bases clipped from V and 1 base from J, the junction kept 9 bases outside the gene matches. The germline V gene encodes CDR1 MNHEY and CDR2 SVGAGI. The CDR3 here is CASRPSTGLSYEQYF. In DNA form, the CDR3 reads TGTGCCAGCAGGCCCTCGACAGGGTTGTCCTACGAGCAGTACTTC.